This T cell receptor beta chain was retrieved from a study of blood T cell repertoires in COVID-19. The CDR3 sequence is 14 residues long. V was trimmed by 8 bases and J by 0 bases, leaving 13 bases between them. CDR1 and CDR2 (germline): SNHLY, FYNNEI. Profiled with immunoSEQ multiplex PCR; TCRdb holds only in-frame clones, not every one. Among approximately 260,000 clones listed, about 90% were seen once. The sequence was obtained from a woman in her 70s with COVID-19, enrolled during active disease. The chain joins TRBV2 to TRBJ2-5; D not resolved. Sequenced input: peripheral blood. This chain's CDR3 is CASDATPNQETQYF. The CDR3 DNA is TGTGCCAGCGACGCGACACCCAACCAAGAGACCCAGTACTTC.